This T cell receptor beta chain was recorded in a study of vaccination and CD4 T cells after COVID-19. Whole-study results and caveats: Going from approximately 21 to 40, median SARS-CoV-2-reactive clonotypes did not rise significantly.

The treatment denotes: approximately nine-day PBMC culture with coronavirus spike peptide pools or control peptides (ViraFEST assay). One should note that the unexposed donor's CD4+ T cells were collected before the COVID-19 pandemic (2011-2018). From unexposed donors, CD4+ T cells were probed, cells permitting, with SARS-CoV-2 S/N and four cold-coronavirus spikes. Sequenced with the Oncomine TCR Beta short-read assay was DNA taken from cultured CD4+ T cells. TCRdb called the PCR reads again in MiXCR, with one record for every CDR3 protein. The table lists over a thousand distinct CDR3 sequences, about 18% of them singletons. This clonotype rates as medium-sized. Its specificity is not known. Deletions cut 6 bases from V and 1 base from J, with 8 bases between. This CDR3 has 13 amino acids. Germline assignment: CDR1 MNHNS and CDR2 SASEGT.

Sequenced sample: CD4+ T cells from blood, cultured in vitro. The clonotype was recovered from a human donor in good health. The chain combines TRBV6-1 with TRBJ2-3; maybe TRBD2 (6 bases). CDR3 region: CASRRGRTDTQYF. The DNA for the CDR3 is TGTGCCAGCAGGCGGGGACGCACAGATACGCAGTATTTT.